This T cell receptor beta chain was identified during a study of human T cells and chemical hapten exposure. Turning to the study itself: Sensitization employed 2% DPC on about 2 cm by about 2 cm of upper inner arm skin.

Germline-derived CDR1 and CDR2 are SNHLY and FYNNEI. The V end lost 3 bases, the J end lost 0 bases, and 15 bases lay between the germline ends. CDR3 size: 17 residues. TCRdb recomputed calls from the RACE reads with MiXCR, one row per CDR3 protein. The sample carries 100,000 or so distinct CDR3 sequences, about 11% recorded once. As for time point: patch test 2, 6 weeks after DPC sensitization. Treatment here: therapeutic diphenylcyclopropenone sensitization with weekly scalp DPC. The TCR sequence derives from a man aged 35-49 years with alopecia areata. Some clones in this sample may be carry-over from other donors' samples. The material was whole blood, obtained in connection with sensitization to the hapten diphenylcyclopropenone (DPC). The chain carries TRBV2 and TRBJ1-5; D is uncertain. CDR3 protein: CASSERTQAYSNQPQHF. In DNA, the CDR3 is TGTGCCAGCAGTGAGAGGACGCAGGCTTATAGCAATCAGCCCCAGCATTTT.